The present T cell receptor (beta chain) was sequenced within a study of CXCR3-negative and CXCR3-positive naive CD8 T cells. Findings of the study overall: Similar TRBV-TRBJ usage was seen in naive cells (both CXCR3-negative and CXCR3-positive), but memory cells differed. Sequencing showed both naive subsets with comparably high diversity, and memory CD8+ cells much lower.

Comment on this clonotype: Its antigen is not identified.

Germline V lookup: CDR1 SGHRS, CDR2 YFSETQ. The CDR3 length is 13 residues. UMI-tagged TRB cDNA libraries were built via 5' RACE. TCRdb re-called the 5' RACE reads and catalogs CDR3 proteins one per entry, DNA excluded. The record lists under 85,000 distinct CDR3 sequences, of which the ten most abundant hold 1.6%. The TCR comes from a human donor in good health. Some clones in this sample may be carry-over from other donors' samples. Sequenced input: naive CXCR3- CD8+ T cells from blood. Subset indicated: CD45RO-CCR7+CD27+CD95- naive CD8+ T cells lacking CXCR3 (TNR3-). The chain links TRBV5-1 to TRBJ2-1; no DNA is available, so the TRBD1 call from TCRdb remains unchecked. CDR3 sequence: CASSLPPGDEQFF.